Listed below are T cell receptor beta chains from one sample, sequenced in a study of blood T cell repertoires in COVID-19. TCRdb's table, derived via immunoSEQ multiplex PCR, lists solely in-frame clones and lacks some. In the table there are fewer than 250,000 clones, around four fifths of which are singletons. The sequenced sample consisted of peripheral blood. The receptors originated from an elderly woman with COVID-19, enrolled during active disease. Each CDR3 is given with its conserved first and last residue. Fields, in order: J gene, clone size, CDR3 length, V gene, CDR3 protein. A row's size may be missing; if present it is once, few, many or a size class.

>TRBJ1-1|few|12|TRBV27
CASRNERGRAFF
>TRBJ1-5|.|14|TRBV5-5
CASRAGTAYQPQHF
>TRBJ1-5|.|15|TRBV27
CASSRDRGGVQPQHF
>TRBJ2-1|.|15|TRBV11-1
CASSPRGKGDNEQFF
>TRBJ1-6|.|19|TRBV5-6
CASSPQGAISFSYNSPLHF
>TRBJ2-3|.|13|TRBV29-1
CSVVVSTSDTQYF
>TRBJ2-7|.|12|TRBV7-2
CASSSPAYEQYF
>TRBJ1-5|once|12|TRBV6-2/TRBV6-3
CASSSTPGAQHF
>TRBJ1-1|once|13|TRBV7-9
CASSLFMNTEAFF
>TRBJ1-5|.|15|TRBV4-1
CASSQGGGGSQPQHF
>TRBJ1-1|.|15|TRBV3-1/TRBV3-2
CASSQDSQGLTEAFF
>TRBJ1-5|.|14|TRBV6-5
CASNLQGGDQPQHF
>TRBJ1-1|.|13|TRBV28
CASIGGKNTEAFF
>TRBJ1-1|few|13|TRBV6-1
CASSELEGTEAFF
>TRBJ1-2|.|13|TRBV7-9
CASIRQGNYGYTF
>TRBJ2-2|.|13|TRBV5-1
CASSSSLTGELFF
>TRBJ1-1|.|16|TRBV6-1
CASSGQGDRRNTEAFF
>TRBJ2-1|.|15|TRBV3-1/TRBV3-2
CASSSGEHRGNEQFF
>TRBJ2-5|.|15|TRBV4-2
CASSGRGDEQETQYF
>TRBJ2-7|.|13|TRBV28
CASSSTVIYEQYF
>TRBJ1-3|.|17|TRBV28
CASSLWGQGESGNTIYF
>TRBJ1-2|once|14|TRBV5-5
CASSGGTGVIGYTF
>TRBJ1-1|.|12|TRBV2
CASLISGTEAFF
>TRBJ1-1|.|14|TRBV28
CASSIPVGATEAFF
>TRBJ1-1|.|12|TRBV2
CASTKQGTEAFF
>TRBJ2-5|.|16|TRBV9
CASSVGASGFQETQYF
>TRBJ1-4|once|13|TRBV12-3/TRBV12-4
CASAGATNEKLFF
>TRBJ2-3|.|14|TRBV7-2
CASSLQADVGTQYF
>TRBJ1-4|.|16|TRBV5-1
CASSQTPGQSNEKLFF
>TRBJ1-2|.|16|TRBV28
CASSTIHTGQGNGYTF
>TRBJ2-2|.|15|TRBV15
CATSTGQANTGELFF
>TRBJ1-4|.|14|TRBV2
CASSGGRTNEKLFF
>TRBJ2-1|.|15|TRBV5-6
CASSTLAGGWNEQFF
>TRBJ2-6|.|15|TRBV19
CASKLQAPGANVLTF
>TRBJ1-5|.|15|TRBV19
CASSIEGGSYQPQHF
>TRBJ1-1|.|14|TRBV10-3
CAISPSSAGTEAFF
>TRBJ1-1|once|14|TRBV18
CASSPDNMNTEAFF
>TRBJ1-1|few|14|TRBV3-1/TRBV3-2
CASSQMDKNTEAFF
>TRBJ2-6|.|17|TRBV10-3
CAITRQGGISGANVLTF
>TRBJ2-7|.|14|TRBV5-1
CASSDTGGIYEQYF
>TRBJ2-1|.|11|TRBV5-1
CASSYSNEQFF